These 20 T cell receptor beta chains were sequenced from one sample in a study of radiation and T cells in renal cell carcinoma. The assay was immunoSEQ multiplex PCR, and TCRdb's table has in-frame clones only and misses some. Among more than 75,000 clones, about four fifths were seen once, and the ten largest hold less than 7%. Time point reported: baseline pretreatment blood. This sample's treatment: 15 Gy SBRT to primary tumor, nephrectomy 4 weeks later. The specimen was blood, collected from a patient whose treatment included radiotherapy and nephrectomy. These receptor sequences come from a man aged 55 to 70 with renal cell carcinoma.

The chain recombines TRBV18 with TRBJ2-7; 8 nucleotides line up with TRBD1. V lost 4 bases to trimming and J lost 3 bases; unmatched junction nucleotides: 5. This CDR3 has 14 residues. Germline assignment: CDR1 KGHSH and CDR2 LQKENI. The DNA of the CDR3 is TGTGCCAGCTCACTCACGGACAGGGTCTACGAGCAGTACTTC. Amino acid sequence: CASSLTDRVYEQYF.

The rearrangement uses TRBV2 and TRBJ2-1; TRBD2 aligns across 9 bases. CDR1 SNHLY and CDR2 FYNNEI come from the germline V gene. CDR3 length equals 15 residues. The trim removed 11 bases at V and 8 bases at J, leaving 16 bases unmatched. CDR3 in amino acids: CASAKGLAIVDEQFF. The CDR3 bases are TGTGCCTCAGCCAAGGGACTAGCTATAGTCGATGAGCAGTTCTTC.

The chain employs TRBV18 and TRBJ1-5; D unclear. Deletions cut 1 base from V and 4 bases from J, with 8 bases between. Looked up from germline, CDR1 is KGHSH and CDR2 is LQKENI. This CDR3 has 14 amino acids. CDR3 sequence reads: CASSPQAGNQPQHF. As DNA, the CDR3 is TGTGCCAGCTCACCACAGGCAGGTAATCAGCCCCAGCATTTT.

The chain has TRBV27 and TRBJ2-1, with a weak D call TRBD2 (6 bases). The CDR3 totals 14 residues. Germline V gene lookup returns CDR1 MNHEY and CDR2 SMNVEV (reference sequence). Trimming took off 5 bases at V and 1 base at J, with 9 bases between the two ends. The CDR3 coding sequence is TGTGCCAGCAGTACGGGAGTTTCCTACAATGAGCAGTTCTTC. Its translation: CASSTGVSYNEQFF.

The chain has TRBV2 and TRBJ2-2, with 8 positions matching TRBD1. CDR1 is SNHLY, CDR2 FYNNEI, per germline. The CDR3 has 16 amino acids. Trimming at V came to 7 bases and at J to 2 bases, leaving 9 bases not matched to a gene. In nucleotides, the CDR3 is TGTGCCAGCACCCTGCAGGGGGCGGGAAACACCGGGGAGCTGTTTTTT. This encodes CASTLQGAGNTGELFF.

There are a few counts of this clone. V and J are TRBV2 and TRBJ2-2; possibly TRBD1 for D (5 bases). The germline V and J ends were trimmed by 4 bases and 3 bases, with 12 bases remaining between them. Germline loops: CDR1 SNHLY, CDR2 FYNNEI. The CDR3 extends over 15 amino acids. The CDR3 loop reads CASSARGRDTGELFF. CDR3 DNA sequence: TGTGCCAGCAGTGCAAGGGGTCGCGACACCGGGGAGCTGTTTTTT.

V usage is TRBV27 and J usage is TRBJ2-7; TRBD1 agrees at 7 bases. Germline loops: CDR1 MNHEY, CDR2 SMNVEV (reference sequence). The CDR3 extends over 14 amino acids. Trimming at V came to 5 bases and at J to 3 bases, leaving 7 bases not matched to a gene. CDR3 in DNA: TGTGCCAGCAGTCCTAAGGGACAGCGCTACGAGCAGTACTTC. Translating gives CASSPKGQRYEQYF.

This rearrangement joins TRBV19 to TRBJ2-7; D may correspond to TRBD1 or TRBD2 (6 bases each). In germline, CDR1 is LNHDA, CDR2 SQIVND (reference sequence). V shed 4 bases and J shed 3 bases, with 19 bases lying between them. The CDR3 is made up of 16 amino acids. In nucleotides, the CDR3 is TGTGCCAGTAGTAAAGTCGGGGGCTACCGAGGCTACGAGCAGTACTTC. Its protein is CASSKVGGYRGYEQYF.

CDR3 sequence: CASSQGSPSGSTTYEQYF. The CDR3 DNA reads TGTGCCAGCAGCCAAGGTAGTCCTAGCGGGAGTACCACCTACGAGCAGTACTTC. This chain connects TRBV4-2 to TRBJ2-7; 10 nucleotides line up with TRBD2. This CDR3 contains 18 residues. The junction had 11 bases not matched to a gene; V was cut back by 1 base and J by 2 bases. Germline V lookup: CDR1 LGHNA, CDR2 YNFKEQ.

The chain combines TRBV5-1 with TRBJ2-5, with a possible D match to TRBD1 (7 bases). V dropped 2 bases and J dropped 4 bases, with 18 bases sitting between them. CDR1 SGHRS and CDR2 YFSETQ come from the germline V gene. CDR3 length: 16 amino acids. CDR3 nucleotide sequence: TGCGCCAGCAGCTTAAACAGGGGAGGCCTTTTAGAGACCCAGTACTTC. The encoded protein is CASSLNRGGLLETQYF.

This chain uses TRBV7-2 with TRBJ1-2; D gene uncertain. The CDR3 covers 14 residues. Germline values: CDR1 SGHTA, CDR2 FQGNSA. Trimming left V 4 bases short and J 6 bases short, with 15 bases between. As DNA, the CDR3 is TGTGCCAGCAGCTCTGTGGACCGCGTCGATGGCTACACCTTC. Its protein is CASSSVDRVDGYTF.

The V gene is TRBV6-5, the J gene TRBJ2-5; 11 bases are a match to TRBD2. The J call may be mistaken, given a closer DNA end match to TRBJ2-7. This CDR3 region has 13 residues. Germline V gene data show CDR1 as MNHEY and CDR2 as SVGAGI. The CDR3 bases are TGTGCCAGCAGGCTAGCGGGGGGATACGAGCAGTACTTC. Its translation: CASRLAGGYEQYF.

This clone has a single count. The chain is built from TRBV5-4 and TRBJ1-2; tentatively, D is TRBD1 (6 bases). Between the trimmed V and J ends, which lost 6 bases and 4 bases, there was a span of 13 bases. Germline V gene lookup returns CDR1 SGHNT and CDR2 YYREEE (reference sequence). This CDR3 region has 13 residues. DNA for the CDR3: TGTGCCAGCACCGTGGACAGCCTCTATGGCTACACCTTC. It encodes CASTVDSLYGYTF.

This rearrangement joins TRBV21-1 to TRBJ1-2. TRBV21-1 is a pseudogene. This CDR3 comprises 16 residues. CDR3 coding DNA: TGTGCCAGCAGCAAATTATTACCTAGGGCTAACTATGGCTACACCTTC. This sequence encodes CASSKLLPRANYGYTF.

In DNA, the CDR3 is TGTGCCAGCTCACCCGGGGACACCGGGGAGCTGTTTTTT. Translation: CASSPGDTGELFF. The chain carries TRBV18 and TRBJ2-2; tentatively, D is TRBD2 (5 bases). Germline-derived CDR1 and CDR2 are KGHSH and LQKENI. The CDR3 is 13 amino acids. Trimming removed 3 bases from V and 3 bases from J, with 5 bases in between.

CDR3 sequence: CASSLQSGYGREQYF. CDR3 in DNA: TGTGCCAGCAGCTTGCAGTCAGGGTATGGTCGCGAGCAGTACTTC. This chain links TRBV7-2 with TRBJ2-7; D is possibly TRBD1 (5 bases). Germline loops: CDR1 SGHTA, CDR2 FQGNSA. Trimming cost V 3 bases and J 6 bases, with 18 bases left between them. This CDR3 is built from 15 residues.

The CDR3 nucleotides read TGTGCCAGCCTGCCCAGGGAGGCGGTGAACACTGAAGCTTTCTTT. Amino acid sequence: CASLPREAVNTEAFF. The genes are TRBV27 and TRBJ1-1; tentative D call: TRBD1 (5 bases). From germline, CDR1 is MNHEY and CDR2 SMNVEV (reference sequence). With 8 bases removed from V and 0 bases from J, the gap between germline ends came to 16 bases. CDR3 size: 15 residues.

This clone showed up just once. The CDR3 DNA reads TGTGCCAGTAGTATAGATCGGGAAGGAGGGACCTACGAGCAGTACTTC. This encodes CASSIDREGGTYEQYF. V usage is TRBV19 and J usage is TRBJ2-7; perhaps TRBD2 as D (6 bases). From germline, CDR1 is LNHDA and CDR2 SQIVND (reference sequence). V was shortened by 0 bases and J by 2 bases, with 14 bases between the two germline ends. The CDR3 has 16 amino acids.

The chain has TRBV7-8 and TRBJ1-3; D remains unclear. Trimming removed 3 bases from V and 2 bases from J, with 5 bases in between. The CDR3 has 13 amino acids. The germline gives CDR1 SGHVS, CDR2 FQNEAQ. The CDR3 region is CASSLATGNTIYF. The DNA of the CDR3 is TGTGCCAGCAGCTTGGCTACTGGAAACACCATATATTTT.

The chain has TRBV7-6 and TRBJ2-7; 7 bases agree with TRBD1. The V gene end was trimmed by 4 bases and the J gene end by 3 bases; junction bases not matched to a gene: 9. Germline CDR1 reads SGHVS; CDR2 reads FNYEAQ. The CDR3 loop spans 15 amino acids. Written as DNA, the CDR3 is TGTGCCAGCAGCTCCAACCTGAGGGACAGCTACGAGCAGTACTTC. It encodes CASSSNLRDSYEQYF.